The 28 T cell receptor beta chains in this list originate from one sample, sequenced in a study of T-cell reconstitution after alpha-beta-depleted transplantation in children. For TCRbeta, the library was prepared with unique molecular identifiers. TCRdb re-called the PCR reads with MiXCR, one entry per CDR3 protein. The table shows about 460,000 distinct CDR3 sequences, with about an eighth occurring only once. The sample consisted of PBMCs from the stem cell graft donor, taken from the stem cell graft. These receptors were obtained from a human donor who donated a stem cell graft to a child with combined immunodeficiency.

This clonotype was seen many times. The V and J genes are TRBV29-1 and TRBJ2-3; TRBD2 agrees at 10 bases. Germline V lookup: CDR1 SQVTM, CDR2 ANQGSEA. With V trimmed by 4 bases and J by 5 bases, 6 bases remained unmatched. The CDR3 runs 14 residues. Here the CDR3 reads CSVVSSGGGDTQYF. The CDR3 region has the DNA TGCAGCGTTGTCTCTAGCGGGGGAGGAGATACGCAGTATTTT.

This clonotype occurred a few times. The CDR3 bases are TGTGCCAGCAGCTCCATGACCCGGGACAGGGCCTCCTACGAGCAGTACTTC. It encodes CASSSMTRDRASYEQYF. The rearrangement uses TRBV11-2 and TRBJ2-7, with 9 bases matching TRBD1. CDR3 length: 17 amino acids. Germline values: CDR1 SGHAT, CDR2 FQNNGV. V gave up 4 bases and J gave up 0 bases; unmatched junction bases: 10.

The gene calls are TRBV6-1 and TRBJ2-1; 14 nucleotides line up with TRBD2. The CDR3 has 16 amino acids. Germline V CDR1 and CDR2: MNHNS, SASEGT. V was clipped by 6 bases and J by 6 bases; unmatched bases: 7. This CDR3 is CASRPGTSGRGNEQFF. The CDR3 DNA reads as TGTGCCAGCAGACCGGGGACTAGCGGGAGAGGCAATGAGCAGTTCTTC.

Only a few counts were recorded for this clonotype. The chain links TRBV24-1 to TRBJ2-7; D call uncertain. CDR1 is KGHDR, CDR2 SFDVKD, per germline. This CDR3 is built from 13 residues. Trimming stripped 5 bases from V and 0 bases from J, with 7 bases between. As DNA, the CDR3 is TGTGCCACCAGTGTCCCGAACTCCTACGAGCAGTACTTC. This encodes CATSVPNSYEQYF.

This clonotype was seen repeatedly, ten times or more. This sequence joins TRBV5-1 and TRBJ2-4; 7 bases align to TRBD1. Germline-derived CDR1 and CDR2 are SGHRS and YFSETQ. The CDR3 runs to 13 residues. V shed 1 base and J 9 bases; nucleotides not matched to a gene: 4. The CDR3 DNA is TGCGCCAGCAGCTTGAGGGGGCAGGGCATTCAGTACTTC. This gives the protein CASSLRGQGIQYF.

The V call is TRBV5-5, the J call TRBJ2-5; D may match TRBD1 or TRBD2 (6 bases each). This CDR3 is 14 amino acids long. The V gene's germline CDR1 is SGHKS and CDR2 YYEKEE (reference sequence). Between the trimmed V and J ends, which lost 6 bases and 4 bases, there was a span of 16 bases. CDR3 loop: CASTTRGGSETQYF. The CDR3 DNA sequence: TGTGCCAGCACCACCAGGGGAGGATCAGAGACCCAGTACTTC.

This clonotype was detected ten times or more. J is TRBJ1-2 and V is TRBV2; D remains unclear. This CDR3 has 14 amino acids. CDR1 is SNHLY, CDR2 FYNNEI, per germline. Trimming shortened V by 2 bases and J by 2 bases, and 9 bases separated the two germline ends. CDR3 nucleotide sequence: TGTGCCAGCAGTGAAAGAGGACCGAACTATGGCTACACCTTC. It codes for CASSERGPNYGYTF.

The chain is built from TRBV24-1 and TRBJ2-1, with D perhaps TRBD2 (6 bases). This CDR3 is built from 14 residues. Germline-derived CDR1 and CDR2 are KGHDR and SFDVKD. V was cut by 3 bases and J by 7 bases, with 12 bases left in between. CDR3 in DNA: TGTGCCACCAGTGATGGGGGGTTTGATAATGAGCAGTTCTTC. Translating it yields CATSDGGFDNEQFF.

This clonotype was recorded a few times. The rearrangement links TRBV6-5 to TRBJ2-1; D gene ambiguous. With 3 bases removed from V and 0 bases from J, the gap between germline ends came to 12 bases. CDR3 length: 16 residues. Per the germline V gene, CDR1 is MNHEY and CDR2 is SVGAGI. The CDR3 reads CASSYERTVSYNEQFF. The DNA of the CDR3 is TGTGCCAGCAGTTATGAGAGAACAGTCTCCTACAATGAGCAGTTCTTC.

In its sample, this clonotype was seen many times. The rearrangement uses TRBV7-2 and TRBJ2-3, with D unclear. The V gene lost 5 bases and the J gene lost 8 bases, with 11 bases spanning the gap. CDR3 length: 12 amino acids. Germline V gene lookup returns CDR1 SGHTA and CDR2 FQGNSA. In DNA form, the CDR3 reads TGTGCCAGCAGCCGTACTGGATCTACGCAGTATTTT. Protein product: CASSRTGSTQYF.

The CDR3 loop is CASSYSTRTGVYEQYF. The CDR3 DNA reads TGTGCCAGCAGTTACTCGACTCGGACGGGGGTTTACGAGCAGTACTTC. The chain links TRBV6-2 or TRBV6-3 to TRBJ2-7, with a weak D call TRBD2 (6 bases). Between the trimmed V and J ends, which lost 0 bases and 4 bases, there was a span of 16 bases. The germline V gene encodes CDR1 MNHEY and CDR2 SVGEGT. The CDR3 extends over 16 amino acids.

This clonotype was detected a few times. The rearrangement joins TRBV27 to TRBJ1-2; 12 nucleotides agree with TRBD1. The CDR3 is 19 amino acids. V gave up 3 bases and J gave up 4 bases; unmatched junction bases: 15. Germline values: CDR1 MNHEY, CDR2 SMNVEV (reference sequence). The CDR3 DNA is TGTGCCAGCAGTTTCAGTCTCTACGGGACAGGGGGCTTGTTCTATGGCTACACCTTC. This codes for CASSFSLYGTGGLFYGYTF.

This clonotype appeared a few times. The gene calls are TRBV11-2 and TRBJ2-6, with D perhaps assigned TRBD1 or TRBD2 (5 bases each). Germline lookup yields CDR1 SGHAT and CDR2 FQNNGV. V lost 3 bases and J lost 0, with 18 bases in between. The length of the CDR3 is 19 residues. The CDR3 DNA reads as TGTGCCAGCAGCTTCTTTGCAGGGCGGACTTTCTCTGGGGCCAACGTCCTGACTTTC. Its protein is CASSFFAGRTFSGANVLTF.

This clonotype was counted many times. The rearrangement joins TRBV9 to TRBJ2-3; D is uncertain. This CDR3 contains 13 residues. CDR1 and CDR2 (germline): SGDLS, YYNGEE. The germline V and J ends were trimmed by 0 bases and 4 bases, with 6 bases remaining between them. Here the CDR3 reads CASSVETADTQYF. CDR3 coding DNA: TGTGCCAGCAGCGTAGAGACTGCAGATACGCAGTATTTT.

The rearrangement links TRBV7-3 to TRBJ2-3; 10 nucleotides match TRBD2. This CDR3 region has 15 residues. The germline gives CDR1 SGHTA, CDR2 FQGTGA. V was pared by 5 bases and J by 5 bases, with 7 bases of the junction left unmatched. In nucleotides, the CDR3 is TGTGCCAGCAGCATGAGCGGGAGGGCCGGAGATACGCAGTATTTT. Translated: CASSMSGRAGDTQYF.

This clonotype has more than one count but fewer than ten. The chain recombines TRBV3-1 with TRBJ2-6; tentatively, D is TRBD1 (6 bases). The germline V gene has CDR1 LGHDT and CDR2 YNNKEL (reference sequence). The CDR3 contains 14 residues. Deletions cut 6 bases from V and 4 bases from J, with 10 bases between. CDR3 residues: CASSPTGGANVLTF. CDR3 sequence (DNA): TGTGCCAGCAGTCCCACAGGGGGGGCCAACGTCCTGACTTTC.

The chain joins TRBV7-8 to TRBJ2-7, with 7 positions matching TRBD1. Trimming cost V 7 bases and J 7 bases; bases outside gene matches: 4. CDR3 length equals 11 residues. The germline V gene has CDR1 SGHVS and CDR2 FQNEAQ. The CDR3, as DNA: TGTGCCAGCAAGACAGGGTGGGAGCAGTACTTC. This codes for CASKTGWEQYF.

The chain combines TRBV6-2 or TRBV6-3 with TRBJ2-3; 7 positions match TRBD1. The germline CDR1 and CDR2 sequences are MNHEY and SVGEGT. The CDR3 is made up of 15 amino acids. V lost 6 bases to trimming and J lost 2 bases; unmatched junction nucleotides: 8. The CDR3 loop reads CASSPFGTDTDTQYF. CDR3 DNA sequence: TGTGCCAGCAGCCCTTTCGGGACAGACACAGATACGCAGTATTTT.

There are a few counts of this clonotype. The genes are TRBV7-9 and TRBJ2-5; 9 bases match TRBD1. The CDR3 contains 16 residues. The germline V gene has CDR1 SEHNR and CDR2 FQNEAQ (reference sequence). Germline trimming cut 5 bases from V and 7 bases from J; bases unmatched to any gene: 14. Here the CDR3 reads CASSPLLDRGSRTQYF. The CDR3 region has the DNA TGTGCCAGCAGCCCCCTCCTGGACAGGGGATCGCGGACCCAGTACTTC. The variable domain in full, with the rest retrieved from reference TRBV7-9 and TRBJ2-5, is DTGVSQNPRHKITKRGQNVTFRCDPISEHNRLYWYRQTLGQGPEFLTYFQNEAQLEKSRLLSDRFSAERPKGSFSTLEIQRTEQGDSAMYLCASSPLLDRGSRTQYFGPGTRLLVL.

This clonotype has ten or more counts. The chain carries TRBV29-1 and TRBJ2-7; D not certain. The germline V and J ends were trimmed by 3 bases and 4 bases, with 7 bases remaining between them. Germline V gene lookup returns CDR1 SQVTM and CDR2 ANQGSEA. The CDR3 length is 11 residues. The CDR3 sequence: CSVDLFYEQYF. In DNA, the CDR3 is TGCAGCGTTGATTTGTTTTACGAGCAGTACTTC.

The chain recombines TRBV27 with TRBJ2-5; 8 bases are a match to TRBD2. V lost 1 base and J lost 0; bases outside the gene matches: 7. Germline CDR1 MNHEY, CDR2 SMNVEV (reference sequence). The CDR3 runs to 17 residues. CDR3 nucleotides: TGTGCCAGCAGTTTATTGAGTAGCGGGGATAACCAAGAGACCCAGTACTTC. It yields the protein CASSLLSSGDNQETQYF.

This clonotype came up a few times. The chain carries TRBV9 and TRBJ2-1; a possible D gene is TRBD2 (6 bases). V lost 4 bases and J lost 8, with 16 bases in between. Per the germline V gene, CDR1 is SGDLS and CDR2 is YYNGEE. The CDR3 is 14 amino acids. Written as DNA, the CDR3 is TGTGCCAGCAGCCCTCTACTAGCCCCCCATGAGCAGTTCTTC. Translated: CASSPLLAPHEQFF.

This clonotype was counted ten times or more. The gene calls are TRBV20-1 and TRBJ1-5; TRBD1 might be the D (5 bases). Germline CDR1 DFQATT, CDR2 SNEGSKA (reference sequence). Trimming removed 2 bases from V and 3 bases from J, with 11 bases in between. The CDR3 covers 14 residues. The CDR3 DNA is TGCAGTGCTAGACGGACACATCTCAATCAGCCCCAGCATTTT. It is translated as CSARRTHLNQPQHF.

This clonotype turned up a few times. This chain joins TRBV10-3 and TRBJ2-5; D remains unclear. Germline CDR1 and CDR2: ENHRY and SYGVKD. The CDR3 is made up of 13 amino acids. V was cut by 4 bases and J by 0 bases, with 6 bases left in between. The CDR3 DNA reads TGTGCCATCAGTGGACGGAACCAAGAGACCCAGTACTTC. Amino acids: CAISGRNQETQYF.

This rearrangement joins TRBV29-1 to TRBJ1-4, with 10 bases aligning to TRBD1. J was trimmed by 7 bases and V by 6 bases; bases with no gene match: 11. Germline-derived CDR1 and CDR2 are SQVTM and ANQGSEA. This CDR3 is built from 15 residues. CDR3 DNA: TGCAGCGTCGTGACCGGGACAGGGGTCGGTGAAAAACTGTTTTTT. Protein sequence: CSVVTGTGVGEKLFF.

V and J are TRBV4-3 and TRBJ2-6; 10 nucleotides line up with TRBD2. Unmatched junction bases numbered 6, after V lost 0 bases and J lost 4 bases. CDR1 is LGHNA and CDR2 is YSLEER in the germline V gene. The CDR3 totals 18 residues. Written as DNA, the CDR3 is TGCGCCAGCAGCCAAGAACTAGCGGGGTATGTGGGGGCCAACGTCCTGACTTTC. As protein: CASSQELAGYVGANVLTF.

The chain combines TRBV5-1 with TRBJ1-2; possible D gene TRBD1, 6 bases. V lost 5 bases and J lost 7, with 21 bases in between. From germline, CDR1 is SGHRS and CDR2 YFSETQ. This CDR3 is 15 amino acids long. CDR3 nucleotide sequence: TGCGCCAGCAGATCTTTCGAGGGGGGATTCAGTGGCTACACCTTC. Translation gives CASRSFEGGFSGYTF.

This clonotype was counted at least ten times. The gene calls are TRBV12-3 or TRBV12-4 and TRBJ2-7; tentatively, D is TRBD1 (6 bases). The CDR3 spans 13 residues. V was cut by 3 bases and J by 4 bases, with 10 bases left in between. The CDR3 DNA is TGTGCCAGCAGTTTGGACAGTGGATACGAGCAGTACTTC. Amino acids: CASSLDSGYEQYF.